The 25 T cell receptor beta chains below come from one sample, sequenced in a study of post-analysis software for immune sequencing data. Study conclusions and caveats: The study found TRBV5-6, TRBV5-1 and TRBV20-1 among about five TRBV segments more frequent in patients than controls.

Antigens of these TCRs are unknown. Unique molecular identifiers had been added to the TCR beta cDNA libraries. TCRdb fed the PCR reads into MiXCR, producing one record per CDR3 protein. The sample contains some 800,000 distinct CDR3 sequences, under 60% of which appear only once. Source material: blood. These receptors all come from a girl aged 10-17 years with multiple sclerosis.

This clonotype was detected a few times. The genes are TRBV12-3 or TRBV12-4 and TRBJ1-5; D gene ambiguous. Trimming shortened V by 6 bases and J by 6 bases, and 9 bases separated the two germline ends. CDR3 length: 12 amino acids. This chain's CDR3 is CASREDLQPQHF. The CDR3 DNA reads TGTGCCAGCAGAGAGGACCTTCAGCCCCAGCATTTT.

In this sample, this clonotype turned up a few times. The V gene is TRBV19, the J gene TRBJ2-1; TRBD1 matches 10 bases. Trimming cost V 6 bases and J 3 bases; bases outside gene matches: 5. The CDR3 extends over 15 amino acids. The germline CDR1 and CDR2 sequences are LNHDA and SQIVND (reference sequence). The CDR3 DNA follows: TGTGCCAGTAGCCTGGACAGGGGGTTCTACAATGAGCAGTTCTTC. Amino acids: CASSLDRGFYNEQFF.

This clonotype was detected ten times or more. The chain's CDR3 is CASSLEPFNEQFF. CDR3 coding DNA: TGTGCCAGCAGCTTGGAACCCTTCAATGAGCAGTTCTTC. This sequence joins TRBV5-5 and TRBJ2-1, with D unclear. Trimming removed 0 bases at V and 6 bases at J, with 7 bases between. This CDR3 has 13 residues. In germline, CDR1 is SGHKS, CDR2 YYEKEE (reference sequence).

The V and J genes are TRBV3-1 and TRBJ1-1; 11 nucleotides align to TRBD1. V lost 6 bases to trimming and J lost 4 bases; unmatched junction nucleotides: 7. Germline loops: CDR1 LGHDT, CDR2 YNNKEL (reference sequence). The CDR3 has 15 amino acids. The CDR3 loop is CASRLTGTGGTEAFF. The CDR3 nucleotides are TGTGCCAGCAGGCTTACCGGGACAGGGGGCACTGAAGCTTTCTTT.

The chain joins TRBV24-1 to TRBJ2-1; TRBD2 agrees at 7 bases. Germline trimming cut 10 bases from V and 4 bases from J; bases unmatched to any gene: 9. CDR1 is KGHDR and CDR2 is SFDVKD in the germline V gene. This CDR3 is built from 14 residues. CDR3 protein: CATASLAAYNEQFF. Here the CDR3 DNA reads TGTGCCACTGCGTCTCTAGCGGCTTACAATGAGCAGTTCTTC.

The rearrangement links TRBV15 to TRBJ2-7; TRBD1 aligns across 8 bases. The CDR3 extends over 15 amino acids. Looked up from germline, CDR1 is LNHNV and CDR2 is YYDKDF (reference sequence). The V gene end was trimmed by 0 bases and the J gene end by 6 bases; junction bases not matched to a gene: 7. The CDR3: CATSRDLDRESEQYF. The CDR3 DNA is TGTGCCACCAGCAGAGATTTGGACAGGGAGTCCGAGCAGTACTTC. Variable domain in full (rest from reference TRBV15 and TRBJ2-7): DAMVIQNPRYQVTQFGKPVTLSCSQTLNHNVMYWYQQKSSQAPKLLFHYYDKDFNNEADTPDNFQSRRPNTSFCFLDIRSPGLGDTAMYLCATSRDLDRESEQYFGPGTRLTVT.

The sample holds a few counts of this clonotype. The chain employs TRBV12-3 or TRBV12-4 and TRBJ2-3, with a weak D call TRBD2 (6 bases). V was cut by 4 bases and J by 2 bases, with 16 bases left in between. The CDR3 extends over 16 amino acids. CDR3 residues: CASSSLAAQNTDTQYF. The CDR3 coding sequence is TGTGCCAGCAGTTCATTAGCGGCGCAAAACACAGATACGCAGTATTTT.

DNA for the CDR3: TGCGCCAGCAGTGAGTTAGGGCTAGCGGTAACAGATACGCAGTATTTT. This sequence encodes CASSELGLAVTDTQYF. The chain employs TRBV10-2 and TRBJ2-3; 7 bases match TRBD2. Germline loops: CDR1 WSHSY, CDR2 SAAADI. V was pared by 1 base and J by 3 bases, with 7 bases of the junction left unmatched. This CDR3 is 16 amino acids long.

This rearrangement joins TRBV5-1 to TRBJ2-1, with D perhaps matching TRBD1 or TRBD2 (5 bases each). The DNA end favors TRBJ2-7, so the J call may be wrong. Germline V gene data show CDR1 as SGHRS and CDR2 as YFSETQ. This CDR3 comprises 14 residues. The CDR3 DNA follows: TGCGCCAGCATGGGGGAGCGGTCCACAATTGAGCAGTACTTC. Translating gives CASMGERSTIEQYF.

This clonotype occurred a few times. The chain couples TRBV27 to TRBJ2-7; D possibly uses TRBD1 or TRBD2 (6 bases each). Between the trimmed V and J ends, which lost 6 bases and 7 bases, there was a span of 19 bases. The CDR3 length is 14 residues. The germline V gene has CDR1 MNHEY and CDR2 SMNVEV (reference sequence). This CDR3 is CASRTVRGRGEQYF. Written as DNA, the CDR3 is TGTGCCAGCAGGACCGTACGGGGGCGAGGTGAGCAGTACTTC.

The DNA of the CDR3 is TGTGCCAGCAGTGCCGGCGTCCCCTCGGCAGATACGCAGTATTTT. This translates into CASSAGVPSADTQYF. The chain combines TRBV27 with TRBJ2-3; D uncertain. This CDR3 has 15 residues. The V gene's germline CDR1 is MNHEY and CDR2 SMNVEV (reference sequence). V shed 5 bases and J shed 4 bases, with 16 bases lying between them.

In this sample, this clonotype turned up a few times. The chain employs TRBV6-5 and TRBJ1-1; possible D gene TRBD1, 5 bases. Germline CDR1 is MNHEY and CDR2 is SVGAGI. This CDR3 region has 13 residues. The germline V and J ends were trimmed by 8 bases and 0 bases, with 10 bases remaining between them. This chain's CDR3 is CASWTPMNTEAFF. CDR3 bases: TGTGCCAGCTGGACACCTATGAACACTGAAGCTTTCTTT.

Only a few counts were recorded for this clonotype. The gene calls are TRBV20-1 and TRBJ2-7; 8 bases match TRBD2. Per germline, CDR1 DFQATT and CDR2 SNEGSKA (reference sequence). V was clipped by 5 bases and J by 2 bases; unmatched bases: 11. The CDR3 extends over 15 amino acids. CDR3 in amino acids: CSAQDLAGATYEQYF. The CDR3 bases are TGCAGTGCTCAGGATCTAGCGGGCGCAACCTACGAGCAGTACTTC.

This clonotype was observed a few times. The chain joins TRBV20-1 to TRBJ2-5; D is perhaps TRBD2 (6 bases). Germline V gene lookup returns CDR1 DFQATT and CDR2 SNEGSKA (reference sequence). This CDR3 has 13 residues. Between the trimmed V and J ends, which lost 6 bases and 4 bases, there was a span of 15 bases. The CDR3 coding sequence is TGCAGTGCAGAAGGAGGGTTTTCAGAGACCCAGTACTTC. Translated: CSAEGGFSETQYF.

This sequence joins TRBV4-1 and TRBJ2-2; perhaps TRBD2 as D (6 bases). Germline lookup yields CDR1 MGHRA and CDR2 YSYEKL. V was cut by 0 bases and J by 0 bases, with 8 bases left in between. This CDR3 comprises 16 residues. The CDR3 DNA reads TGCGCCAGCAGCCAAGATGGAGGGACGAACACCGGGGAGCTGTTTTTT. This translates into CASSQDGGTNTGELFF.

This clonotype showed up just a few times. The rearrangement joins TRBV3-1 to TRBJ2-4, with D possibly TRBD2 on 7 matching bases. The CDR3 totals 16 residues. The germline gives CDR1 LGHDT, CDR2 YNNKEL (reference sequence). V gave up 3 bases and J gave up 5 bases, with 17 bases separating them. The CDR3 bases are TGTGCCAGCAGCCAGTTGGGGGGGCAATCGCAAAACATTCAGTACTTC. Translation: CASSQLGGQSQNIQYF.

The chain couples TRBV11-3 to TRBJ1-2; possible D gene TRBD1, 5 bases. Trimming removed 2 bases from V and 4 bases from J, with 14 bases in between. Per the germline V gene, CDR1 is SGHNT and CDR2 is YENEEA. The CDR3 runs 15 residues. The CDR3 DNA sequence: TGTGCCAGCAGCTTATCGCAGGGCTTGCGCTATGGCTACACCTTC. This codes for CASSLSQGLRYGYTF.

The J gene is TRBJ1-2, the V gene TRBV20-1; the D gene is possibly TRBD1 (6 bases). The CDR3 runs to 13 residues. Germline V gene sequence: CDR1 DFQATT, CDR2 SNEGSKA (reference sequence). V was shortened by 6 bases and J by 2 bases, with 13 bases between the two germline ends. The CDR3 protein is CSALRGGNYGYTF. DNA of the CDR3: TGCAGTGCCTTAAGGGGGGGGAACTATGGCTACACCTTC.

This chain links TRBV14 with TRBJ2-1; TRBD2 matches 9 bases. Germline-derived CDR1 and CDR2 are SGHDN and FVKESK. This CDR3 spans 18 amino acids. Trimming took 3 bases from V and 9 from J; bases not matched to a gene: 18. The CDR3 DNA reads TGTGCCAGCAGCCAGACCCTCGGCGTCCTAGCGGGACAAAGTGAGCAGTTCTTC. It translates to CASSQTLGVLAGQSEQFF.

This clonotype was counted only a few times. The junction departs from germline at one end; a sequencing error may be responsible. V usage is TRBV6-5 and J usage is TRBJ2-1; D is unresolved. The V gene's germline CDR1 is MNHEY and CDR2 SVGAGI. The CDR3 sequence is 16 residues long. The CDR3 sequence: CACSYSIGFTYNEQFF. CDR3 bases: TGTGCCTGCAGTTACTCGATCGGGTTTACCTACAATGAGCAGTTCTTC.

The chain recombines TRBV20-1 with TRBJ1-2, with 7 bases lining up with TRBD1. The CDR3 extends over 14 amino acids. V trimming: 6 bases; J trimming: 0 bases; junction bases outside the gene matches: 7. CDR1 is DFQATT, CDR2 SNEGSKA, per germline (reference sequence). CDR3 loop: CSAAGQSANYGYTF. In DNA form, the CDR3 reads TGCAGTGCCGCGGGACAGTCAGCTAACTATGGCTACACCTTC.

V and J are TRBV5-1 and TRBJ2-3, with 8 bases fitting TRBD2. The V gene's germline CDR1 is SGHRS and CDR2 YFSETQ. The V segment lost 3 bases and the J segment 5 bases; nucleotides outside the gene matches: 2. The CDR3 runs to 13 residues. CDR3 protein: CASSSTSVDTQYF. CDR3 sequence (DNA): TGCGCCAGCAGCTCGACTAGCGTAGATACGCAGTATTTT.

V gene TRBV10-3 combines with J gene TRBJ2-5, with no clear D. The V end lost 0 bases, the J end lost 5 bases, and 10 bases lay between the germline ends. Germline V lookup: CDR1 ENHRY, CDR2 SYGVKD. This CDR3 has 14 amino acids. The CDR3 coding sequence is TGTGCCATCAGTGAGTCGAGTGGGTGGGAGACCCAGTACTTC. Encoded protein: CAISESSGWETQYF.

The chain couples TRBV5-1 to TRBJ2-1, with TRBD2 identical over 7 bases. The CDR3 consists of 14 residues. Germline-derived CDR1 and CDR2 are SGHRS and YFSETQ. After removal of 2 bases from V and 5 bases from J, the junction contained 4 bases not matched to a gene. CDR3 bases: TGCGCCAGCAGCTTCGGGGGGACGAACAATGAGCAGTTCTTC. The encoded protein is CASSFGGTNNEQFF. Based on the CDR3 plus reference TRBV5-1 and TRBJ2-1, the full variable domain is KAGVTQTPRYLIKTRGQQVTLSCSPISGHRSVSWYQQTPGQGLQFLFEYFSETQRNKGNFPGRFSGRQFSNSRSEMNVSTLELGDSALYLCASSFGGTNNEQFFGPGTRLTVL.

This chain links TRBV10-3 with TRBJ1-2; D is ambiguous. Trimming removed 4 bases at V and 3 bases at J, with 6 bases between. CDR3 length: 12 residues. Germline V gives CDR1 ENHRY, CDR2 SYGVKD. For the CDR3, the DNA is TGTGCCATCAGTGTCAGAGACTATGGCTACACCTTC. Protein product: CAISVRDYGYTF.